This note documents a single T cell receptor (beta chain) sequence. Its antigen is unknown. These data originate in a study of cytomegalovirus exposure and HLA in healthy donors. Whole-study findings and limits: Earlier results showed most TCR beta V segments being productive about 90% or about 30% of the time.

This PCR relied on a set of 60 Vbeta primers and 13 Jbeta primers. TCRdb's copy holds only in-frame clones and misses some; the assay was immunoSEQ multiplex PCR. This sample's table has roughly 120,000 clones. The sequencing sample was made of PBMCs. This sequence was found in a man younger than 35 in good health and CMV-seronegative.

CDR3 coding DNA: TGCGCCAGCAGCCCACCAGAAGCAACTAATGAAAAACTGTTTTTT. Encoded protein: CASSPPEATNEKLFF. The chain joins TRBV5-1 to TRBJ1-4; no definite D call. Germline-derived CDR1 and CDR2 are SGHRS and YFSETQ. This CDR3 comprises 15 residues. The ends were cut back, 4 bases at V and 0 bases at J, with 10 bases in the middle.